The present TCR beta chain was sequenced within a study of graft-versus-host responses after intestinal transplantation. Overall study context: Recipients uniformly received anti-thymocyte globulin induction, followed by tacrolimus and steroids for roughly three years. Study-wide results and limits: GvH clones surfaced in recipient marrow, some emerging earlier in ileum or blood. Among circulating GvH clones, peak levels were associated with early post-transplant declines in HvG clones. In patients with graft-donor T cell macrochimerism, allograft graft-versus-host to host-versus-graft clonal ratios were high.

A note on this clone: What it recognizes is unknown.

Germline lookup yields CDR1 SGHTS and CDR2 YDEGEE. The V and J ends lost 4 bases and 5 bases respectively, with 12 bases between them. CDR3 length: 13 residues. The assay was immunoSEQ multiplex PCR, and TCRdb's table has in-frame clones only and misses some. The profile shows 24,000 or so clones, almost 85% of them singletons. The sample was unstimulated CD8+ T cells sorted from spleen or lymph node cells, taken before transplant. The V and J genes are TRBV5-8 and TRBJ2-5; D is ambiguous. The origin of this receptor is a human donor who was the organ donor for an intestinal transplant. CDR3 protein: CASSPINLETQYF. As DNA, the CDR3 is TGTGCCAGCAGCCCAATAAACTTGGAGACCCAGTACTTC. The full variable domain, rest sourced from reference TRBV5-8 and TRBJ2-5, is EAGVTQSPTHLIKTRGQQATLRCSPISGHTSVYWYQQALGLGLQFLLWYDEGEERNRGNFPPRFSGRQFPNYSSELNVNALELEDSALYLCASSPINLETQYFGPGTRLLVL.